The clone carrying this T cell receptor (beta chain) came up many times. TCRdb ran MiXCR on the 5' RACE reads and lists one entry per CDR3 protein. Of 27,000 or so distinct CDR3 sequences listed, 5.4% are singletons. The data belong to a study of spatial heterogeneity in lung cancer. Germline V gives CDR1 LGHDT, CDR2 YNNKEL (reference sequence). The CDR3 covers 16 residues. Trimming took off 0 bases at V and 6 bases at J, with 17 bases between the two ends. Described time point: blood at routine non-recurrence follow-up after resection. The TCR sequence derives from a female donor with early-stage non-small cell lung cancer. The chain couples TRBV3-1 to TRBJ1-1; D possibly corresponds to TRBD1 (5 bases). Sequencing was performed on PBMCs, taken at follow-up. Written as DNA, the CDR3 is TGTGCCAGCAGCCAAGATATCGGGATTAGGGGCGCTGAAGCTTTCTTT. This translates into CASSQDIGIRGAEAFF.